The rows below give T cell receptor beta chains drawn from one sample of a study of CXCR3-negative and CXCR3-positive naive CD8 T cells. TCRdb re-called the 5' RACE reads and shows each CDR3 protein once, DNA omitted. Seen in this sample are approximately 88,000 distinct CDR3 sequences; the ten most common clones hold over 0.4%. The sequencing input was naive CXCR3+ CD8+ T cells from blood. The receptors shown here come from a human donor in good health. Some clones in this sample may be carry-over from other donors' samples. CDR3s include the opening cysteine and the closing phenylalanine or tryptophan. Fields, in order: V gene, J gene, clone size, CDR3 protein. Size tells how often a clone was seen (once, few, many) or the class of an expanded clone, and some rows leave it out.

V: TRBV12-3/TRBV12-4
J: TRBJ2-1
size: NA
CDR3: CASVNSPGLSSNEQFF

V: TRBV29-1
J: TRBJ1-1
size: NA
CDR3: CSVGTGWADTEAFF

V: TRBV28
J: TRBJ2-5
size: NA
CDR3: CASSFGGTQYF

V: TRBV29-1
J: TRBJ2-2
size: NA
CDR3: CSVETGTTGELFF

V: TRBV20-1
J: TRBJ2-7
size: NA
CDR3: CSASWAGQSYEQYF

V: TRBV5-1
J: TRBJ2-3
size: NA
CDR3: CASSLGLAGPRPTDTQYF

V: TRBV6-2/TRBV6-3
J: TRBJ2-2
size: NA
CDR3: CASSWTGGKTGELFF

V: TRBV7-9
J: TRBJ2-3
size: NA
CDR3: CASSFRRGQGRDTQYF

V: TRBV14
J: TRBJ2-7
size: NA
CDR3: CASSQGFGGGDYEQYF

V: TRBV6-2/TRBV6-3
J: TRBJ1-1
size: NA
CDR3: CASSYSLRTEAFF

V: TRBV29-1
J: TRBJ2-2
size: NA
CDR3: CSGGRTSSIGELFF

V: TRBV4-2
J: TRBJ2-7
size: NA
CDR3: CASSLRERDEQYF

V: TRBV14
J: TRBJ2-1
size: NA
CDR3: CASSQGPDEQFF

V: TRBV28
J: TRBJ1-4
size: NA
CDR3: CASSSRGGENEKLFF

V: TRBV7-6
J: TRBJ2-2
size: NA
CDR3: CASSLIGSGASRLNTGELFF

V: TRBV6-5
J: TRBJ2-5
size: NA
CDR3: CASSYSLAGGPYQETQYF

V: TRBV19
J: TRBJ2-2
size: NA
CDR3: CASTPGLAENTGELFF

V: TRBV20-1
J: TRBJ2-7
size: NA
CDR3: CSARDLQGLEEQYF

V: TRBV20-1
J: TRBJ1-2
size: NA
CDR3: CSARDVQSDYGYTF

V: TRBV10-3
J: TRBJ2-3
size: NA
CDR3: CAILNGADTDTQYF

V: TRBV28
J: TRBJ2-1
size: NA
CDR3: CASSSYVLKFYNEQFF

V: TRBV4-2
J: TRBJ1-2
size: NA
CDR3: CASSQDLYSSGLNDGYTF

V: TRBV4-3
J: TRBJ2-5
size: NA
CDR3: CASSQRRGLAALGQETQYF

V: TRBV5-1
J: TRBJ2-7
size: NA
CDR3: CASSLGDRGDEQYF

V: TRBV4-2
J: TRBJ1-2
size: NA
CDR3: CASSQDSEDLLGGYTF

V: TRBV7-2
J: TRBJ2-3
size: NA
CDR3: CASSLHSTDTQYF

V: TRBV24-1
J: TRBJ1-1
size: NA
CDR3: CATSRTGLNTEAFF

V: TRBV29-1
J: TRBJ2-3
size: NA
CDR3: CSVDRLDPMYPDTQYF

V: TRBV30
J: TRBJ2-2
size: NA
CDR3: CAWIPGPGTGELFF

V: TRBV13
J: TRBJ2-3
size: NA
CDR3: CASSQEGELDTQYF

V: TRBV6-6
J: TRBJ2-7
size: NA
CDR3: CASSYSRSWDYEQCF

V: TRBV12-3/TRBV12-4
J: TRBJ2-3
size: NA
CDR3: CASSLGEDTQYF

V: TRBV20-1
J: TRBJ1-2
size: NA
CDR3: CSLETVLWGYTF

V: TRBV27
J: TRBJ2-1
size: NA
CDR3: CATNREGNFYNEQFF

V: TRBV19
J: TRBJ2-2
size: NA
CDR3: CASINDSSPPGELFF

V: TRBV7-3
J: TRBJ1-1
size: medium-sized
CDR3: CASSWTGNTEAFF

V: TRBV9
J: TRBJ2-7
size: NA
CDR3: CASSFRDRADEQYF

V: TRBV6-1
J: TRBJ2-1
size: NA
CDR3: CASSEWSGGAWEQFF

V: TRBV5-1
J: TRBJ1-2
size: NA
CDR3: CASRGLGPLDGYTF

V: TRBV5-1
J: TRBJ2-1
size: NA
CDR3: CASSLALAGVSYNEQFF

V: TRBV28
J: TRBJ2-1
size: NA
CDR3: CASSVVGIADNEQFF

V: TRBV7-9
J: TRBJ2-7
size: NA
CDR3: CASSLGLLEQYF

V: TRBV5-5
J: TRBJ2-7
size: NA
CDR3: CASSLRYGGTYEQYF

V: TRBV2
J: TRBJ2-4
size: NA
CDR3: CASSESTWLAKNIQYF

V: TRBV4-3
J: TRBJ2-2
size: NA
CDR3: CASSQDRVGTATGELFF

V: TRBV6-5
J: TRBJ2-7
size: NA
CDR3: CASSPRPFGDYEQYF

V: TRBV29-1
J: TRBJ2-1
size: NA
CDR3: CSVVSASVNEQFF

V: TRBV28
J: TRBJ2-7
size: NA
CDR3: CASSFTGDQYF

V: TRBV6-1
J: TRBJ1-1
size: NA
CDR3: CASTPNVGPNTEAFF

V: TRBV5-1
J: TRBJ2-2
size: NA
CDR3: CASSSAIPGELFF

V: TRBV29-1
J: TRBJ2-1
size: NA
CDR3: CSVPGRLAAYNEQFF

V: TRBV5-4
J: TRBJ2-3
size: NA
CDR3: CASTSVLDTQYF

V: TRBV5-1
J: TRBJ2-7
size: NA
CDR3: CASSLRGGVHEQYF

V: TRBV6-2/TRBV6-3
J: TRBJ2-1
size: NA
CDR3: CASSRGLAGAYNEQFF

V: TRBV5-8
J: TRBJ1-2
size: NA
CDR3: CASSGGGTGIAYGYTF